This paragraph reports one TCR beta chain. The sample is drawn from a study of blood T cells in healthy people across ages. Background on the study: The capture of about one barcoded beta molecule per two T cells was achieved by template switching.

A J-beta primer mix and a sample-barcoded 5' primer were used in a second PCR of roughly 7 to 12 cycles. Each CDR3 protein gets one entry after TCRdb re-called the 5' RACE reads with MiXCR. This sample has hundreds of thousands of distinct CDR3 sequences, with roughly 50% found just once. The origin of this receptor is a man aged 25 to 40 in good health. Sequencing input: blood.

CDR3 loop: CSALVNTGELFF. Written as DNA, the CDR3 is TGCAGCGCCCTGGTAAACACCGGGGAGCTGTTTTTT. The chain has TRBV29-1 and TRBJ2-2; D ambiguous. The germline V and J ends were trimmed by 7 bases and 2 bases, with 8 bases remaining between them. The CDR3 is made up of 12 amino acids. Germline V CDR1 and CDR2: SQVTM, ANQGSEA.